This TCR beta chain was captured by sequencing in a study of cytomegalovirus exposure and HLA in healthy donors. This CDR3 has 15 residues. Trimming stripped 4 bases from V and 8 bases from J, with 19 bases between. The V gene's germline CDR1 is SGHRS and CDR2 YFSETQ. The PCR employed 60 Vbeta primers together with 13 Jbeta primers. The method was immunoSEQ multiplex PCR; TCRdb's version includes in-frame clones alone and lacks a portion of them. The table includes around 170,000 clones, around 72% detected once. The sequence came from a woman between 35 and 50 years old in good health and CMV-seropositive. The gene calls are TRBV5-1 and TRBJ2-1; D is possibly TRBD2 (5 bases). Sequenced sample: PBMCs. CDR3 residues: CASSPRATSSHEQFF. The CDR3, as DNA: TGCGCCAGCAGCCCGCGGGCCACGAGTTCTCATGAGCAGTTCTTC.